This TCR beta chain is from a study of blood T cell repertoires in COVID-19. For the study at large: Donors in Cohort 3 counted as recovered after two negative PCRs, clearance, or symptom resolution. Specimens from acute and convalescent COVID-19 originated in the United States, Italy and Spain.

In the source study's methods: It was from reference gene primer amplification that nucleated cell counts were estimated. The data were produced by immunoSEQ multiplex PCR, yet TCRdb's version contains in-frame clones alone and is incomplete. V, J and clone size are those of that table, while D and trimming were read from the DNA. Altogether fewer than 200,000 clones are present, 86% being singletons, with the ten largest covering 20% to 25%. The CDR3 runs 14 residues. Per germline, CDR1 MNHEY and CDR2 SMNVEV (reference sequence). Trimming stripped 5 bases from V and 7 bases from J, with 12 bases between. Participants were aged about 18 to 100 years from more than 20 US areas.

V usage is TRBV27 and J usage is TRBJ1-6, with D possibly TRBD1 on 6 matching bases. The source of this sequence is a woman aged 40 to 55 in a cohort exposed to, infected with or recovered from COVID-19 (not recorded which). What was sequenced was PBMCs or T cells enriched from blood (not recorded which). The CDR3 is CASSPPQGNSPLHF. The CDR3 DNA reads as TGTGCCAGCAGTCCTCCACAGGGAAATTCACCCCTCCACTTT.